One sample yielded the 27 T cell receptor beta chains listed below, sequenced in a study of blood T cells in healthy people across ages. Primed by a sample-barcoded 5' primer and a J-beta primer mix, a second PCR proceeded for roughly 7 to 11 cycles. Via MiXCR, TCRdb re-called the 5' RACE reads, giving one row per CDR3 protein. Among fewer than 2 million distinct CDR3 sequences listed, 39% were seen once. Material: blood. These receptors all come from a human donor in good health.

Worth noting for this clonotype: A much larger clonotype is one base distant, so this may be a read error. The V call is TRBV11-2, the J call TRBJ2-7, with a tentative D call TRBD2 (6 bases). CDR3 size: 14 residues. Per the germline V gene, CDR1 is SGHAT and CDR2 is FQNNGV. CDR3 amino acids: CASGLGLAVYEQYF. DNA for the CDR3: TGTGCCAGCGGCTTAGGGTTAGCGGTCTACGAGCAGTACTTC.

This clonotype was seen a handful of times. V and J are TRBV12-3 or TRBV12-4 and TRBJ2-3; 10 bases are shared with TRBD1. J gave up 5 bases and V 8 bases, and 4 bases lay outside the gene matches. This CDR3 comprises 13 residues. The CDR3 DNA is TGTGCCAGCCGACAGGGGGCTGTAGATACGCAGTATTTT. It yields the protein CASRQGAVDTQYF.

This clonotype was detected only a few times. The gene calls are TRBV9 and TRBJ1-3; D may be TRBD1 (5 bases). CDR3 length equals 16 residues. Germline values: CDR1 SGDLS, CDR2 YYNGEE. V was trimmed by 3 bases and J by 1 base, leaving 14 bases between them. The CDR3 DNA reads TGTGCCAGCAGCGGAGCAACAGGCACTTCTGGAAACACCATATATTTT. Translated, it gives CASSGATGTSGNTIYF. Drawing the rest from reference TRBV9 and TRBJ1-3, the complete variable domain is DSGVTQTPKHLITATGQRVTLRCSPRSGDLSVYWYQQSLDQGLQFLIQYYNGEERAKGNILERFSAQQFPDLHSELNLSSLELGDSALYFCASSGATGTSGNTIYFGEGSWLTVV.

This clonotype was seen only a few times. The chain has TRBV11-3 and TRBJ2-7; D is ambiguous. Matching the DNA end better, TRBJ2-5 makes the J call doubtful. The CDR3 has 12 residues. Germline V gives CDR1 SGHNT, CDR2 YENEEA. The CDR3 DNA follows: TGTGCCAGCAGCATACACGGAGAGACCCAGTACTTC. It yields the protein CASSIHGETQYF.

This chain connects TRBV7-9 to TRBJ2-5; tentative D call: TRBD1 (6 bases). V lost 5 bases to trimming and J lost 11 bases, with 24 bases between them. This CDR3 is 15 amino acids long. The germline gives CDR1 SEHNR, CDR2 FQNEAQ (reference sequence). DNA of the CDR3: TGTGCCAGCAGCGCAAGGACAGCGGCCAACAATGAGCAGTACTTC. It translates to CASSARTAANNEQYF.

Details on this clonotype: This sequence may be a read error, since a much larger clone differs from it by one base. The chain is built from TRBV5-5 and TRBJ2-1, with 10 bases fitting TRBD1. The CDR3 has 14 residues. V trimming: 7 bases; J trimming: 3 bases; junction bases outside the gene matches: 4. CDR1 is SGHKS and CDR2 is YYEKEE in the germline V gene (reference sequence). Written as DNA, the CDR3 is TGTGCCAGCGGCTGGACAGGGGGCTACAATGAGCAGTTCTTC. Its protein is CASGWTGGYNEQFF.

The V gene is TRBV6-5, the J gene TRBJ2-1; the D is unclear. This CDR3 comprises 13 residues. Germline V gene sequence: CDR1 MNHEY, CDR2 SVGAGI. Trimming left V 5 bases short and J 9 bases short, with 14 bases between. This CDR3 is CASSPDATREQFF. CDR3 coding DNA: TGTGCCAGCAGTCCCGATGCGACGCGTGAGCAGTTCTTC.

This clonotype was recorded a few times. The CDR3 spells CATSSMRLYEQYF. The CDR3 nucleotides are TGTGCCACCAGCAGTATGCGGTTGTACGAGCAGTACTTC. The rearrangement uses TRBV15 and TRBJ2-7; no firm D call. CDR1 and CDR2 (germline): LNHNV, YYDKDF (reference sequence). CDR3 size: 13 residues. V was shortened by 3 bases and J by 4 bases, with 10 bases between the two germline ends.

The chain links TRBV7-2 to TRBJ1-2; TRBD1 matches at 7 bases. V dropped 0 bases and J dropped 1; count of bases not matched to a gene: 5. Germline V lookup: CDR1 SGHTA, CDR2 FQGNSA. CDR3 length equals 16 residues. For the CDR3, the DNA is TGTGCCAGCAGCTTAGCTTCGGGACAGCGTAACTATGGCTACACCTTC. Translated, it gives CASSLASGQRNYGYTF.

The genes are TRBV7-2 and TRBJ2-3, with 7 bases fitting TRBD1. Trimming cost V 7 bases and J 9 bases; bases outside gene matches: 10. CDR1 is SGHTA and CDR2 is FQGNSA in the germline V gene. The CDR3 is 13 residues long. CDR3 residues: CASTIGGPRTQYF. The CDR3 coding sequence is TGTGCCAGCACCATAGGGGGCCCGAGAACGCAGTATTTT.

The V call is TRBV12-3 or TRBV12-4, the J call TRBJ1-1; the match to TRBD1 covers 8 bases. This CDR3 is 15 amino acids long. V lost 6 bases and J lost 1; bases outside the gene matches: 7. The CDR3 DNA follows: TGTGCCAGCAGAAGTACCGGGACAGGGAACACTGAAGCTTTCTTT. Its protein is CASRSTGTGNTEAFF.

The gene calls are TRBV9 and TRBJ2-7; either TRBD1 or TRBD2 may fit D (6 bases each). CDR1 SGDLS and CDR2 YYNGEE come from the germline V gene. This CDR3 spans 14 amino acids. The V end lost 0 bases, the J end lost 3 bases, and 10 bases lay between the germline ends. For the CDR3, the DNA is TGTGCCAGCAGCGTAGTAGGGGGGCTCTACGAGCAGTACTTC. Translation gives CASSVVGGLYEQYF.

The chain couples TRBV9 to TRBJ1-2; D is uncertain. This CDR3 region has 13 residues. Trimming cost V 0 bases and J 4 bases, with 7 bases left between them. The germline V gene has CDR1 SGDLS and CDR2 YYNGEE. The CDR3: CASSVVESYGYTF. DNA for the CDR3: TGTGCCAGCAGCGTAGTAGAGAGCTATGGCTACACCTTC. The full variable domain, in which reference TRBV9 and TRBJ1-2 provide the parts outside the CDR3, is DSGVTQTPKHLITATGQRVTLRCSPRSGDLSVYWYQQSLDQGLQFLIQYYNGEERAKGNILERFSAQQFPDLHSELNLSSLELGDSALYFCASSVVESYGYTFGSGTRLTVV.

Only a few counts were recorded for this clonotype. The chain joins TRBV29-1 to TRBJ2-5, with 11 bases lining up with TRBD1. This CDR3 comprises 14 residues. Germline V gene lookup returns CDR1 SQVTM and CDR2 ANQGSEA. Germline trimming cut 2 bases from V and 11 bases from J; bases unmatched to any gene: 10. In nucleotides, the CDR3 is TGCAGCGTTGAAAGGACAGGGGGCCACAATGAGCAGTACTTC. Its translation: CSVERTGGHNEQYF.

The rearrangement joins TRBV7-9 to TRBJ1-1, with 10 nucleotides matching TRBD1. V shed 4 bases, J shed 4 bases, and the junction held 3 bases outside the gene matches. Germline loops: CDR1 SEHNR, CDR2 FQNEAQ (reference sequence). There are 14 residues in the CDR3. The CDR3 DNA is TGTGCCAGCAGCTCTGACAGGGGGCTCACTGAAGCTTTCTTT. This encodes CASSSDRGLTEAFF.

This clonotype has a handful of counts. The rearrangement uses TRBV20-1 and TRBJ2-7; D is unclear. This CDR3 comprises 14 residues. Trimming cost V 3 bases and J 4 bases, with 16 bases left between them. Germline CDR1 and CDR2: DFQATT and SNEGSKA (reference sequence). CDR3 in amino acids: CSASPGSSWYEQYF. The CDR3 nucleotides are TGCAGTGCTAGCCCGGGCAGTAGTTGGTACGAGCAGTACTTC.

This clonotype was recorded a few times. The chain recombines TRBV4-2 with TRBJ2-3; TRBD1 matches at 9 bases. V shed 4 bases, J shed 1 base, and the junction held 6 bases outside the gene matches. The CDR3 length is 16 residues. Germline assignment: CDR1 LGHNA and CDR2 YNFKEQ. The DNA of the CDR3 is TGTGCCAGCAGCCGCCTCCGGACAGGGGGCACAGATACGCAGTATTTT. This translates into CASSRLRTGGTDTQYF.

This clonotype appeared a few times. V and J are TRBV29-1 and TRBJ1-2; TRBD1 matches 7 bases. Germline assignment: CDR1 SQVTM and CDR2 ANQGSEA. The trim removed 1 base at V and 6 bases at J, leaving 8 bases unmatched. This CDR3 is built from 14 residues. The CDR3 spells CSVEGGQPGDGYTF. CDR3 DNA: TGCAGCGTTGAAGGGGGACAGCCAGGGGATGGCTACACCTTC. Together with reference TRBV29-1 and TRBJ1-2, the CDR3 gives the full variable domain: SAVISQKPSRDICQRGTSLTIQCQVDSQVTMMFWYRQQPGQSLTLIATANQGSEATYESGFVIDKFPISRPNLTFSTLTVSNMSPEDSSIYLCSVEGGQPGDGYTFGSGTRLTVV.

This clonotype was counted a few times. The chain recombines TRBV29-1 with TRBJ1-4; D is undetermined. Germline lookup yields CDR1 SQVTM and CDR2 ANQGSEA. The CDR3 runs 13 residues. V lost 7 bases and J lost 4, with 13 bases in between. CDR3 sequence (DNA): TGCAGCGCTGGCCGGCAGATTAATGAAAAACTGTTTTTT. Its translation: CSAGRQINEKLFF.

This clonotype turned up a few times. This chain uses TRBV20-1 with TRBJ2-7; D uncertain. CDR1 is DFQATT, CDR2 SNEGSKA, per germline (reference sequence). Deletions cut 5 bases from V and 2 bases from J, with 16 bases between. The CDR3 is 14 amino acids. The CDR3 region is CSASPSLAAYEQYF. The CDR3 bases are TGCAGTGCTTCCCCCAGCCTCGCAGCCTACGAGCAGTACTTC.

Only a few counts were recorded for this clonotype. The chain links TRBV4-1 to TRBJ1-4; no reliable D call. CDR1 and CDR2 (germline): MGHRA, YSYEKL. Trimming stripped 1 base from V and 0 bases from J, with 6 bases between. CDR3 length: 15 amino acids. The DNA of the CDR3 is TGCGCCAGCAGCCAAGCGGCAACAACTAATGAAAAACTGTTTTTT. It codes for CASSQAATTNEKLFF.

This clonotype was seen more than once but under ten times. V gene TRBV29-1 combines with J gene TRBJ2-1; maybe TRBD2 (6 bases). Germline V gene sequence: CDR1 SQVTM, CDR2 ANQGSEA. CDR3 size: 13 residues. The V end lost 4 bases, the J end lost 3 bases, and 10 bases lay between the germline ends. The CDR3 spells CSVVGRFYNEQFF. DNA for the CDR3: TGCAGCGTTGTCGGGAGATTCTACAATGAGCAGTTCTTC.

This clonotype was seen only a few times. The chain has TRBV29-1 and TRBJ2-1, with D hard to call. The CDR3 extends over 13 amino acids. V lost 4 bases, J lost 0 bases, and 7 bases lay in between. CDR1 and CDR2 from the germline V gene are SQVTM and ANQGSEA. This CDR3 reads CSVALSSYNEQFF. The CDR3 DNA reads TGCAGCGTTGCACTGAGCTCCTACAATGAGCAGTTCTTC.

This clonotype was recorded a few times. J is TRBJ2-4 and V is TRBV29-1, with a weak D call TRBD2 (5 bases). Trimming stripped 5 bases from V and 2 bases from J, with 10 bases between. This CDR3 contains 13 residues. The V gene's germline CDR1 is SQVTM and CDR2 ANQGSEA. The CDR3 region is CSVQRTPKNIQYF. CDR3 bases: TGCAGCGTTCAAAGGACTCCCAAAAACATTCAGTACTTC.

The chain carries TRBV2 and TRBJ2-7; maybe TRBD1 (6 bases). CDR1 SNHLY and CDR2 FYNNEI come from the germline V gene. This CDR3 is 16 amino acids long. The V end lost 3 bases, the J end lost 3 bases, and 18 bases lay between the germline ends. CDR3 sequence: CASSEEQGEVLYEQYF. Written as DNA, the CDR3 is TGTGCCAGCAGTGAGGAACAGGGCGAGGTCCTCTACGAGCAGTACTTC.

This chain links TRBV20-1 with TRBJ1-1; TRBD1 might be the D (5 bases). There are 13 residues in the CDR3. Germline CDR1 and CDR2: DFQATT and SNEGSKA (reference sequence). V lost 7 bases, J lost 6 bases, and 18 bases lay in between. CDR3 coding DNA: TGCAGTGTGAGACACGGAACAGGCTCTGAAGCTTTCTTT. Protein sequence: CSVRHGTGSEAFF.

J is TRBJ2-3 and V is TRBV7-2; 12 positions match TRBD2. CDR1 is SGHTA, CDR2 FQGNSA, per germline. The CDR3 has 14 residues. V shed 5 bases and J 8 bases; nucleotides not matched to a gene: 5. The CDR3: CASSPRLAGATQYF. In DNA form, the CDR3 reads TGTGCCAGCAGCCCGAGACTAGCGGGGGCTACGCAGTATTTT.